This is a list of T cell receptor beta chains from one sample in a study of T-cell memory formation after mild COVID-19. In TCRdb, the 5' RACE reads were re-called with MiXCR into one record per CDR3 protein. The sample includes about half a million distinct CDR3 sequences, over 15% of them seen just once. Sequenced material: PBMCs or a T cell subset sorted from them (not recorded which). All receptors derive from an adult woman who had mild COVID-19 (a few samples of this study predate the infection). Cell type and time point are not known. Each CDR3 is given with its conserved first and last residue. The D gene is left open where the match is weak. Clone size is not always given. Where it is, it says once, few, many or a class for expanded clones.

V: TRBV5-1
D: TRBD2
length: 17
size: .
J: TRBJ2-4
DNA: TGCGCCAGCAGCTCCTTAGCGGGGGGCTCACAGGGGAACATTCAGTACTTC
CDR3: CASSSLAGGSQGNIQYF

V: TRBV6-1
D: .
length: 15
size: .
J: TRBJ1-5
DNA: TGTGCCAGCATGCCGGGACACCTTAGCAATCAGCCCCAGCATTTT
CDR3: CASMPGHLSNQPQHF

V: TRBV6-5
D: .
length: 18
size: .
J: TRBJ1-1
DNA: TGTGCCAGCAGTTACTCGAAAAGGGTGGACGCCATGAACACTGAAGCTTTCTTT
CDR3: CASSYSKRVDAMNTEAFF

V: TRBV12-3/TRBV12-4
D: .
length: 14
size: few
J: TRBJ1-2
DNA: TGTGCCAGCAGTTACCAGGGGCCCGCCTATGGCTACACCTTC
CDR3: CASSYQGPAYGYTF

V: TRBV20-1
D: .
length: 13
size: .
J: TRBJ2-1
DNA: TGCAGCTGTACCGAGACCAACTACAATGAGCAGTTCTTC
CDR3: CSCTETNYNEQFF

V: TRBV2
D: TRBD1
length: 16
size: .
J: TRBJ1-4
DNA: TGTGCCAGCAGCCCCAGACAGGGTGGGAATTATGAAAAACTGTTTTTT
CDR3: CASSPRQGGNYEKLFF

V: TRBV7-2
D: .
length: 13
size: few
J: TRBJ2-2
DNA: TGTGCCAGCAGCCCGGTGGCGGCCGGGGAGCTGTTTTTT
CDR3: CASSPVAAGELFF

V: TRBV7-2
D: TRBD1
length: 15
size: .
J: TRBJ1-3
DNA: TGTGCCAGCAACCGGCCGACAGGGATTGGAAACACCATATATTTT
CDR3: CASNRPTGIGNTIYF

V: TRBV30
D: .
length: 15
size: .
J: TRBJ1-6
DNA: TGTGCCTGGTCTACGGAGGGCCAGGGTAATTCACCCCTCCACTTT
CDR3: CAWSTEGQGNSPLHF

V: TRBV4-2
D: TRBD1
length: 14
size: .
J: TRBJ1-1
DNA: TGTGCCAGCAGCCCTTGGACAGGGCGGACTGAAGCTTTCTTT
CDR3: CASSPWTGRTEAFF

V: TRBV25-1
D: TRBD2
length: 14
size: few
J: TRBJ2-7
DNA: TGTGCCAGCAGTGAGGCGGGGGAGGCAAGAGAGCAGTACTTC
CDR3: CASSEAGEAREQYF

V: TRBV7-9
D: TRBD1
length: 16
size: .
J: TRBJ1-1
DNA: TGTGCCAGCAGTACGGACAGGCGGTGGAGTAGCACTGAAGCTTTCTTT
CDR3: CASSTDRRWSSTEAFF

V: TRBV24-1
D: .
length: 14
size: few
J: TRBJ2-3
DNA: TGTGCCACCAGTGACCCGCTGACGGCAGATACGCAGTATTTT
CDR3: CATSDPLTADTQYF

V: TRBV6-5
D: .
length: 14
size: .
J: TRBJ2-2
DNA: TGTGCCAGCAGTACGGATGAGGGTCACGGGGAGCTGTTTTTT
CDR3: CASSTDEGHGELFF

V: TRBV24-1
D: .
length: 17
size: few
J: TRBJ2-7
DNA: TGTGCCACCAGTGACAAGCCATCTTTGGACGCTCCCTACGAGCAGTACTTC
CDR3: CATSDKPSLDAPYEQYF

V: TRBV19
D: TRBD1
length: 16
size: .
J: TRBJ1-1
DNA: TGTGCCAGTACGAGTGGGACAGGGGGACAGAACACTGAAGCTTTCTTT
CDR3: CASTSGTGGQNTEAFF

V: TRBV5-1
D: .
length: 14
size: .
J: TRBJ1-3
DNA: TGCGCCAGCAGCAAGGAAGTGTCTGGAAACACCATATATTTT
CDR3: CASSKEVSGNTIYF

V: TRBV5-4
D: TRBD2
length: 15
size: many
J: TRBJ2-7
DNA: TGTGCCAGCAGCCCCCTAGCGGGAGGGCCCCACGAGCAGTACTTC
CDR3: CASSPLAGGPHEQYF

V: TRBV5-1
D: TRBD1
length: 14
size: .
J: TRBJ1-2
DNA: TGCGCCAGCAGCTTGGAAGCAGGGGGTGGAGGCTACACCTTC
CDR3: CASSLEAGGGGYTF

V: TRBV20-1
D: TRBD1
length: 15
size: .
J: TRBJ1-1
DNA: TGCAGTGCTAGAGATGGAGACAGGGGTGAAGAGGAAGCTTTCTTT
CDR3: CSARDGDRGEEEAFF

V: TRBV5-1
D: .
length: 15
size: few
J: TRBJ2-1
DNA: TGCGCCAGCAGCACAGAGCCAACGGGGCGGCAGGAGCAGTTCTTC
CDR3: CASSTEPTGRQEQFF

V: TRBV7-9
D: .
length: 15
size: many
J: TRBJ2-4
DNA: TGTGCCAGCAGCTTAGTTCCCAGGGACGGAAACATTCAGTACTTC
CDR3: CASSLVPRDGNIQYF

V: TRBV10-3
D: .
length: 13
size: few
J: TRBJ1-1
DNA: TGTGCCATCAGTGGGGAGAGCGGCGCTGAAGCTTTCTTT
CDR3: CAISGESGAEAFF

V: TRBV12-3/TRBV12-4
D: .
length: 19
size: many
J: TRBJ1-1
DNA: TGTGCCAGCACCCTTTTTGTGCGGAGGCCTGTTAACATGAACACTGAAGCTTTCTTT
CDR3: CASTLFVRRPVNMNTEAFF

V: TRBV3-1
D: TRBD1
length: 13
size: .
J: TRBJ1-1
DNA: TGTGCCAGCAGCCAACAGGACAGGGGAAAAGCTTTCTTT
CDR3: CASSQQDRGKAFF

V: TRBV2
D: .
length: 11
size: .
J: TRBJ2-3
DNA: TGTGCCAGCAGTGAGGGGACTCCCCCGTATTTT
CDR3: CASSEGTPPYF

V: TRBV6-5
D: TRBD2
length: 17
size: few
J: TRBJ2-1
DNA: TGTGCCAGCAGTTACTACCGGACTAGCGGGGGGGAGAATGAGCAGTTCTTC
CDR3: CASSYYRTSGGENEQFF

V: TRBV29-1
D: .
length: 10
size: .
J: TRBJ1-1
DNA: TGCAGCGTTGTAAACACTGAAGCTTTCTTT
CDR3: CSVVNTEAFF

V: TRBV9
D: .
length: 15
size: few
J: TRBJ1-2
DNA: TGTGCCAGCAGCGTAGATCTGGGAAAGGGGTATGGCTACACCTTC
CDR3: CASSVDLGKGYGYTF

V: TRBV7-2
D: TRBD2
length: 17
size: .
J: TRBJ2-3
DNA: TGTGCCAGCAGCTTAGGGTCCCTAGCGGGAGGGGGGGATACGCAGTATTTT
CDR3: CASSLGSLAGGGDTQYF

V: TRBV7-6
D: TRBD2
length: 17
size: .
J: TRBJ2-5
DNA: TGTGCCAGCAGCTCCCCCCCGGGACTAGCCATTCAAGAGACCCAGTACTTC
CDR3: CASSSPPGLAIQETQYF

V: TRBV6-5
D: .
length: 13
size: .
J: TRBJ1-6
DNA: TGTGCCAGCAGTTTGACAGCGGATTCACCCCTCCACTTT
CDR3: CASSLTADSPLHF

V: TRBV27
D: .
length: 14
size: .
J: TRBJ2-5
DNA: TGTGCCAGCAGTTTATCCCGCAGGGTGGAGACCCAGTACTTC
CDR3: CASSLSRRVETQYF

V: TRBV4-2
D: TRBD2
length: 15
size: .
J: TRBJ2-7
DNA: TGTGCCAGCAGCTATAGCGGGAGAATTGAGGACGAGCAGTACTTC
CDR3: CASSYSGRIEDEQYF

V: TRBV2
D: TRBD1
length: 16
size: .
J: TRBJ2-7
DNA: TGTGCCAGCAGTGCCCCGGGACAGGGCCTATCCTACGAGCAGTACTTC
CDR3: CASSAPGQGLSYEQYF

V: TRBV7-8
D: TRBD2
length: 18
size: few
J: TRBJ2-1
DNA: TGTGCCAGCAGCTTGTCTGTGAGGCTAGCGGGAGTAGGTAATGAGCAGTTCTTC
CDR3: CASSLSVRLAGVGNEQFF

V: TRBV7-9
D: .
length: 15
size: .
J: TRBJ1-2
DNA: TGTGCCAGCAGCGAGACGCTCCGGGCCGATTATGGCTACACCTTC
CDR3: CASSETLRADYGYTF

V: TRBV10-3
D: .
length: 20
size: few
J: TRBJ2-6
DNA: TGTGCCATCAGTGAGTCGTATGTTGGGACGACCAGAACTGGGGCCAACGTCCTGACTTTC
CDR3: CAISESYVGTTRTGANVLTF

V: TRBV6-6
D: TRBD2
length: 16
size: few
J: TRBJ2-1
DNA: TGTGCCAGCAGTTTATCCGGGACTAGCCCGTACAATGAGCAGTTCTTC
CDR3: CASSLSGTSPYNEQFF

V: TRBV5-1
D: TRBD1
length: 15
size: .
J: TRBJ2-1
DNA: TGCGCCAGCAGCTTGGCCGGACAGGACTACAATGAGCAGTTCTTC
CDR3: CASSLAGQDYNEQFF

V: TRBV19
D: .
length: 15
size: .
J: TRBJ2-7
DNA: TGTGCCAGTAGTATAGACGGGGGAATCAACTACGAGCAGTACTTC
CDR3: CASSIDGGINYEQYF

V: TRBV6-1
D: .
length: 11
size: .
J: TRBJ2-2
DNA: TGTGCCAGCGAGCAGACCGGGGAGCTGTTTTTT
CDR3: CASEQTGELFF

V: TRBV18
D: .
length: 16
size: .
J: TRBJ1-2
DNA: TGTGCCAGCTCACCACGGGAACAGGGCGGTCACTATGGCTACACCTTC
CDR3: CASSPREQGGHYGYTF

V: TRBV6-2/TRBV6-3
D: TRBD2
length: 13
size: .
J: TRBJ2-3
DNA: TGTGCCAGCCAGCGGGAGGGTGGAGATACGCAGTATTTT
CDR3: CASQREGGDTQYF

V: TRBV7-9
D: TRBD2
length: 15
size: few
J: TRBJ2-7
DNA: TGTGCCAGCAGCACCACGGGACTAGGAACCTACGAGCAGTACTTC
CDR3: CASSTTGLGTYEQYF

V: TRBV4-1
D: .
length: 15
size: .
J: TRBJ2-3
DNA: TGCGCCAGCAGCCAAGTGAGCTTGAAGGACAGTACGCAGTATTTT
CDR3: CASSQVSLKDSTQYF

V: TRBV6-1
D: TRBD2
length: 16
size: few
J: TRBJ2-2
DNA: TGTGCCAGCAGTGGAGCGGGAGTAAGTGGTCGGAGGGAGCTGTTTTTT
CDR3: CASSGAGVSGRRELFF

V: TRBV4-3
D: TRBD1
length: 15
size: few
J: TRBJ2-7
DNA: TGCGCCAGCAGCCAAGAGTGGACAGGGTTCTACGAGCAGTACTTC
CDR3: CASSQEWTGFYEQYF

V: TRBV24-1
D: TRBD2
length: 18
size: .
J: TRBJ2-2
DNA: TGTGCCACCAGTGACTTGTTTACTAGCGGCGCGAACACCGGGGAGCTGTTTTTT
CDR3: CATSDLFTSGANTGELFF

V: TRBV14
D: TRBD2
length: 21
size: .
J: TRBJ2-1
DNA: TGTGCCAGCAGCCAAGGAGTTTTCGGGACTAGCGGGAGGGCGGACTACAATGAGCAGTTCTTC
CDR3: CASSQGVFGTSGRADYNEQFF

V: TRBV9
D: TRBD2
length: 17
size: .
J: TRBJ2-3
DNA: TGTGCCAGCAGCGGCTCCTTTAGCGGGATTATTGCAGATACGCAGTATTTT
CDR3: CASSGSFSGIIADTQYF

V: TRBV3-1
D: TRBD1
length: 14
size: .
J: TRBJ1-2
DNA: TGTGCCAGCAGCCTACCGGGACAGGGTGAAGGCTACACCTTC
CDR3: CASSLPGQGEGYTF

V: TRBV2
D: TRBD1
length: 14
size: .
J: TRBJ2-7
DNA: TGTGCCAGCCAAAGGGGACAGATTAACTACGAGCAGTACTTC
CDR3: CASQRGQINYEQYF

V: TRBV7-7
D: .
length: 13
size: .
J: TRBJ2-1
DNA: TGTGCCAGCAGCCCGGGAGCCCTACATGAGCAGTTCTTC
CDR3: CASSPGALHEQFF

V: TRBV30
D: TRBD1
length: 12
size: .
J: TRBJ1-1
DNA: TGTGCCTGGACAGGGGGCTACACTGAAGCTTTCTTT
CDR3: CAWTGGYTEAFF

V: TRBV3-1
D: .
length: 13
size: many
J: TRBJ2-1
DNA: TGTGCCAGCAGCCCGGACAGTCGTCATGAGCAGTTCTTC
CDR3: CASSPDSRHEQFF

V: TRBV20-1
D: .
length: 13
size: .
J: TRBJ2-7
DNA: TGCAGTGCTAGAAGTCACTCGGACTACGAGCAGTACTTC
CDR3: CSARSHSDYEQYF

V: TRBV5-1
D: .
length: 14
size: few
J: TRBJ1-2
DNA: TGCGCCAGCAGCTCCGAAGTAAGAGAAAAAGGCTACACCTTC
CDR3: CASSSEVREKGYTF

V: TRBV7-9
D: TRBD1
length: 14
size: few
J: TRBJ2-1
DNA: TGTGCCAGCAGCTTAGCGGACAGGGCCCATGAGCAGTTCTTC
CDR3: CASSLADRAHEQFF